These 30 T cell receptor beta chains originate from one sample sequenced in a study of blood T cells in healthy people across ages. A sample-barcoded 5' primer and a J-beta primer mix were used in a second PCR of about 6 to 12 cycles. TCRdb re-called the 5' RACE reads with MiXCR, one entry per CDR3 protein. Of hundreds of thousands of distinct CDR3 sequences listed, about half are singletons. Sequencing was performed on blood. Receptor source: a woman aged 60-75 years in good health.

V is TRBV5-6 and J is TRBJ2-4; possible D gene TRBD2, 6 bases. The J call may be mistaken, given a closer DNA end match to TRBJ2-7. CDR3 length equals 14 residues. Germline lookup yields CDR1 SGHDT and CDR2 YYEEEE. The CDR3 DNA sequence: TGTGCCAGCAGCCCGGAGGGGACCTTCTACGAGCAGTACTTC. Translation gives CASSPEGTFYEQYF.

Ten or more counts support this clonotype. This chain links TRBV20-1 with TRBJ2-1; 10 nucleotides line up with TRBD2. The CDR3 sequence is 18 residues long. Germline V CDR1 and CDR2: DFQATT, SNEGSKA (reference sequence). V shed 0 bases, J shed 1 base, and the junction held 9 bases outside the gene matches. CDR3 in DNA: TGCAGTGCTAGAGATGCTAGCGGGAGCACCGCATCCTACAATGAGCAGTTCTTC. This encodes CSARDASGSTASYNEQFF.

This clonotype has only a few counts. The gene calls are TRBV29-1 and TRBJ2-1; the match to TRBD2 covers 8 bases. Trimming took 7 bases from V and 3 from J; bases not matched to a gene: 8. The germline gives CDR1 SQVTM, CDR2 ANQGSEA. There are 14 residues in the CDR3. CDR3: CSAHGSGGYNEQFF. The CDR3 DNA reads TGCAGCGCCCACGGGAGCGGGGGCTACAATGAGCAGTTCTTC.

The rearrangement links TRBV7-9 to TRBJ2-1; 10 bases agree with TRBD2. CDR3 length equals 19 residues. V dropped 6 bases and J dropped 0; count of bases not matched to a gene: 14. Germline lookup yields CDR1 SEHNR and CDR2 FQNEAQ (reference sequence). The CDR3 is CASSPIPGLANRSYNEQFF. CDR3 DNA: TGTGCCAGCAGTCCTATTCCGGGACTAGCGAACCGCTCCTACAATGAGCAGTTCTTC.

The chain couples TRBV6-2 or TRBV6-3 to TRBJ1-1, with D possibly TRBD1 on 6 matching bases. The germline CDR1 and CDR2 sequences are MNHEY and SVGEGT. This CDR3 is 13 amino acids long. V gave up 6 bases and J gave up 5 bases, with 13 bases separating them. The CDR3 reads CASSPGGTTEAFF. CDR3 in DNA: TGTGCCAGCAGCCCCGGAGGGACAACTGAAGCTTTCTTT.

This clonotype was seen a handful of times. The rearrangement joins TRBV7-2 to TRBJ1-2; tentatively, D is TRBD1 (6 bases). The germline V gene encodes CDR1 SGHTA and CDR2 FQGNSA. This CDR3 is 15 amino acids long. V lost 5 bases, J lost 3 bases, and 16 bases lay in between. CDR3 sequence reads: CASSPQGTHYYGYTF. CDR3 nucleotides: TGTGCCAGCAGCCCACAGGGTACGCACTACTATGGCTACACCTTC.

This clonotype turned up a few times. CDR3 sequence reads: CASRRVGSDNEQFF. CDR3 DNA sequence: TGCGCCAGCAGACGGGTGGGTAGCGACAATGAGCAGTTCTTC. The gene calls are TRBV4-1 and TRBJ2-1; D might be TRBD2 (5 bases). The CDR3 totals 14 residues. V was trimmed by 6 bases and J by 5 bases, leaving 14 bases between them. In germline, CDR1 is MGHRA, CDR2 YSYEKL.

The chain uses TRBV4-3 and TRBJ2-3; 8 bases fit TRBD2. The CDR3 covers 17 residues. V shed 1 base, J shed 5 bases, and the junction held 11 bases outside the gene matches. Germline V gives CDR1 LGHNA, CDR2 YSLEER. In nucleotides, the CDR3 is TGCGCCAGCAGCCAAGTTACGGGAGGGCCAGGGGAAGATACGCAGTATTTT. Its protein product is CASSQVTGGPGEDTQYF.

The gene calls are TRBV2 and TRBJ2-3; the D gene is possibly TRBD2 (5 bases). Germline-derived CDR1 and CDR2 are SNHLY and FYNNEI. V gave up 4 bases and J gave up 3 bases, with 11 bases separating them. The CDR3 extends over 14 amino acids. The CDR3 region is CASSARRGTDTQYF. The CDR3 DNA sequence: TGTGCCAGCAGTGCTCGACGGGGTACAGATACGCAGTATTTT.

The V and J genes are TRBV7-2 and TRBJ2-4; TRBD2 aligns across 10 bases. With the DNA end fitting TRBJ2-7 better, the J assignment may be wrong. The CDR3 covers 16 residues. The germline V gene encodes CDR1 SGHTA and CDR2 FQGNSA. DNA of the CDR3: TGTGCCAGCAGCGCAAACCCCTCGACTAGCGGGTACGAGCAGTACTTC. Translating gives CASSANPSTSGYEQYF.

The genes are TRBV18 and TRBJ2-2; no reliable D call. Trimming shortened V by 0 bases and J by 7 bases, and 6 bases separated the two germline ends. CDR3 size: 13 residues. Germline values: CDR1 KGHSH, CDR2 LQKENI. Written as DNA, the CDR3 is TGTGCCAGCTCACCACCGCGCTTCGGGGAGCTGTTTTTT. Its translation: CASSPPRFGELFF. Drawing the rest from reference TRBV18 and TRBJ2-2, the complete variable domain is NAGVMQNPRHLVRRRGQEARLRCSPMKGHSHVYWYRQLPEEGLKFMVYLQKENIIDESGMPKERFSAEFPKEGPSILRIQQVVRGDSAAYFCASSPPRFGELFFGEGSRLTVL.

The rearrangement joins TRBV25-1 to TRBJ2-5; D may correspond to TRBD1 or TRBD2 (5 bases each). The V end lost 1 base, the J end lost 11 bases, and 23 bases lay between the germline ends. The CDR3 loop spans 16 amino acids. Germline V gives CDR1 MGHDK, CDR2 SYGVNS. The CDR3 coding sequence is TGTGCCAGCAGTGAATCGGGACGGGACCTCTATGGGGAGCAGTACTTC. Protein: CASSESGRDLYGEQYF. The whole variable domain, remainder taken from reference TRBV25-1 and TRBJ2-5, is EADIYQTPRYLVIGTGKKITLECSQTMGHDKMYWYQQDPGMELHLIHYSYGVNSTEKGDLSSESTVSRIRTEHFPLTLESARPSHTSQYLCASSESGRDLYGEQYFGPGTRLLVL.

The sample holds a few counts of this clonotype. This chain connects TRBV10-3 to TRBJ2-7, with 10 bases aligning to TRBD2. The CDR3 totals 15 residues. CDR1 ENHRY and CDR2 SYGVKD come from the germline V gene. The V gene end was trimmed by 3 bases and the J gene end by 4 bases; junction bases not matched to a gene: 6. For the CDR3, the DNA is TGTGCCATCAGTGAATTCTCTAGCGGGAGTTACGAGCAGTACTTC. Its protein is CAISEFSSGSYEQYF.

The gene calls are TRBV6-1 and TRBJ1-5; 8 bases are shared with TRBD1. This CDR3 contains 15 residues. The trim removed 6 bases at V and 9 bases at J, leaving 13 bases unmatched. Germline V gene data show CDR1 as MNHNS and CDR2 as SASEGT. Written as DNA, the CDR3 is TGTGCCAGCAGGACCCGGGACAGGCAATTTCGGCCCCAGCATTTT. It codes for CASRTRDRQFRPQHF.

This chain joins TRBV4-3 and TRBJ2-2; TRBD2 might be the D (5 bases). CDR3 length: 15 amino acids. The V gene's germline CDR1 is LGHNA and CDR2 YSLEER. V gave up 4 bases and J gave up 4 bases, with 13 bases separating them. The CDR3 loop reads CASSPIGKGTGELFF. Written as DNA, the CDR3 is TGCGCCAGCAGCCCAATCGGGAAGGGCACCGGGGAGCTGTTTTTT.

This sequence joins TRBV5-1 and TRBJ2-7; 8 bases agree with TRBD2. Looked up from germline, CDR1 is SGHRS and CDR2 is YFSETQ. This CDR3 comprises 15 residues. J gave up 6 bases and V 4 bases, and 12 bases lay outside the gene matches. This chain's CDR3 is CASSNGGGRSGEQYF. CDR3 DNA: TGCGCCAGCAGCAACGGTGGCGGGAGGAGCGGCGAGCAGTACTTC.

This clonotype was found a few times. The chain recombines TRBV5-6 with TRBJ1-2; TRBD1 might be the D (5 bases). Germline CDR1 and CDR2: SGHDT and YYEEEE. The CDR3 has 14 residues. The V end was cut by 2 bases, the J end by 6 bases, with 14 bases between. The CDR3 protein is CASSFALGDDGYTF. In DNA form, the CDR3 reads TGTGCCAGCAGCTTCGCCCTGGGGGATGATGGCTACACCTTC.

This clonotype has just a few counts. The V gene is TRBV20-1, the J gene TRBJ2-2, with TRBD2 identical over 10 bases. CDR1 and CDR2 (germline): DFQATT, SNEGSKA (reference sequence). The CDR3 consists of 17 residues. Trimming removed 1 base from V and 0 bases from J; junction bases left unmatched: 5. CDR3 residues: CSARVTLAGSNTGELFF. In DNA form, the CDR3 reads TGCAGTGCTAGAGTCACACTAGCGGGGTCGAACACCGGGGAGCTGTTTTTT.

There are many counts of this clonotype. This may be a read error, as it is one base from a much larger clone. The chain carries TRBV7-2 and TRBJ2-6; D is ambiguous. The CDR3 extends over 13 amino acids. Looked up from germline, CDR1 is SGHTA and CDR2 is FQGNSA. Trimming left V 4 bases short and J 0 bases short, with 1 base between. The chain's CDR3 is CASSCSGANVLTF. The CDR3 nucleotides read TGTGCCAGCAGCTGCTCTGGGGCCAACGTCCTGACTTTC.

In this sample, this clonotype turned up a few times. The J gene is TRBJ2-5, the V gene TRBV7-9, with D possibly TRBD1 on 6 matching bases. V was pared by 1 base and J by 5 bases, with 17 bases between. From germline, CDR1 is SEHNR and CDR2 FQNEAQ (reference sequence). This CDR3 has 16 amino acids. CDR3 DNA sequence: TGTGCCAGCAGCTTAGTTCGGTCAGGGGTTTACGAGACCCAGTACTTC. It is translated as CASSLVRSGVYETQYF.

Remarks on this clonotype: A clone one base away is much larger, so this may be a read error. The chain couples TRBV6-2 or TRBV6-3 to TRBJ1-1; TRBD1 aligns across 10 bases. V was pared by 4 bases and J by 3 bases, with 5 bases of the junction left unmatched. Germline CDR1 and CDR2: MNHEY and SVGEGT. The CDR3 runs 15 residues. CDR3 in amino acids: CASSFGTGADTEAFF. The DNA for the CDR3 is TGTGCCAGCAGTTTCGGGACAGGGGCGGACACTGAAGCTTTCTTT.

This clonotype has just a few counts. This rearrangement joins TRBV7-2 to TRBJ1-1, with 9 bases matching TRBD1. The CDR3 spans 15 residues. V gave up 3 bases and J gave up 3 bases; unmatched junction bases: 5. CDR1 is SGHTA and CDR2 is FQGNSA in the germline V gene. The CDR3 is CASSLAQGADTEAFF. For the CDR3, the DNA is TGTGCCAGCAGCTTGGCACAGGGGGCGGACACTGAAGCTTTCTTT.

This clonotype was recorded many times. For the CDR3, the DNA is TGCAGTGCTAGGCGGAGCTACGAGCAGTACTTC. This gives the protein CSARRSYEQYF. The gene calls are TRBV20-1 and TRBJ2-7, with D unresolved. The V end lost 3 bases, the J end lost 3 bases, and 6 bases lay between the germline ends. The CDR3 covers 11 residues. Germline assignment: CDR1 DFQATT and CDR2 SNEGSKA (reference sequence).

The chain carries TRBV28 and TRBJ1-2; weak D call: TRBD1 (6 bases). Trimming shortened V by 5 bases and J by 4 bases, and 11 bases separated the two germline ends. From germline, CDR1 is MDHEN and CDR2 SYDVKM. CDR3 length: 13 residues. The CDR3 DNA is TGTGCCAGCAGTGACAGGTTAATCTATGGCTACACCTTC. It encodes CASSDRLIYGYTF.

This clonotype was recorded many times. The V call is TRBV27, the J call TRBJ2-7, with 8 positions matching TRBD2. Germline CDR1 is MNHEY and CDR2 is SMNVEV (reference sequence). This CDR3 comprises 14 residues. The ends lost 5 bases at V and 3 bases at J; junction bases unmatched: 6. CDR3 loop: CASSPVLAGYEQYF. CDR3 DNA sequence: TGTGCCAGCAGTCCGGTCCTAGCGGGCTACGAGCAGTACTTC.

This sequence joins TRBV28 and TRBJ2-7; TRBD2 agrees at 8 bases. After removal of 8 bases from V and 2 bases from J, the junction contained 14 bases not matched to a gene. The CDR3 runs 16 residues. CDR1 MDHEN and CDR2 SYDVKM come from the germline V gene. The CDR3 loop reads CASYLSPAGAAYEQYF. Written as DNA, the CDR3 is TGTGCCAGCTACCTCTCCCCAGCGGGGGCGGCCTACGAGCAGTACTTC.

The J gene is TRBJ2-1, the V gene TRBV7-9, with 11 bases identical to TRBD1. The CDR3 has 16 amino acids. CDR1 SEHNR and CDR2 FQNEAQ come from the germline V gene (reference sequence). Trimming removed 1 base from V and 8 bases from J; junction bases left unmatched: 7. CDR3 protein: CASSLERTGGLDEQFF. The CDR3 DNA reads TGTGCCAGCAGCTTAGAAAGGACAGGGGGCCTCGATGAGCAGTTCTTC. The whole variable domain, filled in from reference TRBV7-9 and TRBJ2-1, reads DTGVSQNPRHKITKRGQNVTFRCDPISEHNRLYWYRQTLGQGPEFLTYFQNEAQLEKSRLLSDRFSAERPKGSFSTLEIQRTEQGDSAMYLCASSLERTGGLDEQFFGPGTRLTVL.

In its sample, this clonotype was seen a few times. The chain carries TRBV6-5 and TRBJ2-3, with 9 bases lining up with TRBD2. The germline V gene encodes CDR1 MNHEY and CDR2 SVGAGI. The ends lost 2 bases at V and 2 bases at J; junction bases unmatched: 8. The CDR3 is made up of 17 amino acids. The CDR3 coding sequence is TGTGCCAGCAGTTACCTAGCGGGACTTGGTTACACAGATACGCAGTATTTT. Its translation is CASSYLAGLGYTDTQYF.

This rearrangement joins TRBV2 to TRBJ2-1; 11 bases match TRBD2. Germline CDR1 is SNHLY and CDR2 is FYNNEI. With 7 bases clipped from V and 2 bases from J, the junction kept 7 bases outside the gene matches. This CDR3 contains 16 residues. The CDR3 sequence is CASTRLAGMTYNEQFF. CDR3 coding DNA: TGTGCCAGCACCCGACTAGCGGGAATGACCTACAATGAGCAGTTCTTC.

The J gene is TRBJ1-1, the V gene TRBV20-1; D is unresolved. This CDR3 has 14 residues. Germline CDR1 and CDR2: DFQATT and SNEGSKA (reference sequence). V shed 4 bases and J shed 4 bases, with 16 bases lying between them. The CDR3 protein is CSAIVGQAGTEAFF. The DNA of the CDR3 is TGCAGTGCTATAGTCGGTCAGGCAGGCACTGAAGCTTTCTTT.